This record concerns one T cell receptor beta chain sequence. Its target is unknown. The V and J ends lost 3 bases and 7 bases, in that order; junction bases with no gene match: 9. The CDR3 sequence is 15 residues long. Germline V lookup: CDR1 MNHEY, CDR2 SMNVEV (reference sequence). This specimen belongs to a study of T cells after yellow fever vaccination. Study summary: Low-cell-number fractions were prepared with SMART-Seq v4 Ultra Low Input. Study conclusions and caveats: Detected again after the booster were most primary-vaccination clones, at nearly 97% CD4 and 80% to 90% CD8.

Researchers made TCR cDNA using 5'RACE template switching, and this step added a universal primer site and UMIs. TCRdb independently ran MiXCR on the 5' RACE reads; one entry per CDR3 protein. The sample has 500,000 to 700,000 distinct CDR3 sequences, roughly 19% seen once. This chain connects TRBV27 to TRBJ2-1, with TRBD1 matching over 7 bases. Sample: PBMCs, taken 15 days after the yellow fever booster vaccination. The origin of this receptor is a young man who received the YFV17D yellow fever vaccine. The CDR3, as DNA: TGTGCCAGCAGTTTCGGGACAGACGCAGGAAATGAGCAGTTCTTC. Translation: CASSFGTDAGNEQFF.